Listed here are 17 T cell receptor beta chains from one sample, sequenced in a study of T cell repertoires in cytomegalovirus infection. TCRdb re-called the reads with MiXCR, one entry per CDR3 protein. The sample carries roughly 920,000 distinct CDR3 sequences, roughly 31% recorded once. No cognate antigen is known for these TCRs. The sequences come from cultured CD8+ T cells from PBMCs, collected from culture after CMV antigen stimulation. All receptors derive from a human donor in good health (CMV status not recorded). Some clones in this sample may be carry-over from other donors' samples.

This chain links TRBV6-4 with TRBJ2-1; the match to TRBD2 covers 10 bases. V shed 2 bases, J shed 9 bases, and the junction held 10 bases outside the gene matches. The CDR3 has 16 residues. Germline V gene data show CDR1 as MRHNA and CDR2 as SNTAGT. In nucleotides, the CDR3 is TGTGCCAGCAGTGACGGGGCCAGCGGGGGGGTGAGTGAGCAGTTCTTC. It yields the protein CASSDGASGGVSEQFF.

This clonotype was found many times. This CDR3 reads CASSSPPRTSGDNEQFF. CDR3 bases: TGTGCCAGCAGCTCCCCTCCGCGGACTAGCGGGGACAATGAGCAGTTCTTC. This sequence joins TRBV7-9 and TRBJ2-1; 12 nucleotides align to TRBD2. Germline trimming cut 4 bases from V and 5 bases from J; bases unmatched to any gene: 9. The CDR3 extends over 17 amino acids. Germline CDR1 and CDR2: SEHNR and FQNEAQ (reference sequence).

This clonotype occurred once. The V call is TRBV29-1, the J call TRBJ2-1, with D tentatively TRBD1 (6 bases). With 4 bases removed from V and 0 bases from J, the gap between germline ends came to 19 bases. The CDR3 is 17 residues long. Germline assignment: CDR1 SQVTM and CDR2 ANQGSEA. As DNA, the CDR3 is TGCAGCGTTGCATCAGCAGGGGTCCTGAGCTCCTACAATGAGCAGTTCTTC. It codes for CSVASAGVLSSYNEQFF.

J is TRBJ1-1 and V is TRBV12-3 or TRBV12-4; possible D gene TRBD1, 5 bases. The CDR3 loop spans 14 amino acids. Between the trimmed V and J ends, which lost 3 bases and 2 bases, there was a span of 10 bases. CDR3 region: CASSFETVNTEAFF. CDR3 nucleotides: TGTGCCAGCAGTTTCGAGACAGTTAACACTGAAGCTTTCTTT.

The chain links TRBV10-2 to TRBJ2-1; TRBD2 agrees at 9 bases. V was pared by 8 bases and J by 5 bases, with 10 bases of the junction left unmatched. Germline values: CDR1 WSHSY, CDR2 SAAADI. CDR3 size: 15 residues. CDR3: CASRGGAYRNNEQFF. Here the CDR3 DNA reads TGCGCCAGCCGCGGGGGGGCCTATCGGAACAATGAGCAGTTCTTC.

The rearrangement joins TRBV19 to TRBJ2-2; TRBD2 might be the D (5 bases). This CDR3 is built from 16 residues. Germline CDR1 and CDR2: LNHDA and SQIVND (reference sequence). V lost 5 bases to trimming and J lost 4 bases, with 17 bases between them. CDR3 coding DNA: TGTGCCAGTAGTCCATCGAGCGGAGCCTCCACCGGGGAGCTGTTTTTT. Its protein is CASSPSSGASTGELFF.

This sequence joins TRBV2 and TRBJ1-6; a weak D match, TRBD1 (5 bases). The ends were cut back, 11 bases at V and 7 bases at J, with 15 bases in the middle. Germline assignment: CDR1 SNHLY and CDR2 FYNNEI. CDR3 length equals 13 residues. This CDR3 reads CAVPGQRNSPLHF. CDR3 nucleotides: TGTGCCGTCCCGGGGCAGAGAAATTCACCCCTCCACTTT.

A remark on this clonotype: The CDR3 ends on some other residue instead of the conserved phenylalanine or tryptophan, so this is likely a read error. This chain links TRBV6-6 with TRBJ1-6, with D hard to call. Germline assignment: CDR1 MNHNY and CDR2 SVGAGI (reference sequence). CDR3 length: 16 residues. V lost 7 bases to trimming and J lost 0 bases, with 13 bases between them. In nucleotides, the CDR3 is TGTGCCAGCACGGGCGAACGGAGCTCCTATAATTCACCCCTCCACATT. Translation gives CASTGERSSYNSPLHI.

This clonotype has at least ten counts. This chain joins TRBV7-2 and TRBJ1-4, with 7 positions matching TRBD1. This CDR3 has 15 amino acids. In germline, CDR1 is SGHTA, CDR2 FQGNSA. J was trimmed by 0 bases and V by 4 bases; bases with no gene match: 2. CDR3 DNA sequence: TGTGCCAGCAGCTGGGACAGCGCAACTAATGAAAAACTGTTTTTT. Encoded protein: CASSWDSATNEKLFF.

This clonotype has a count of ten or more. The rearrangement joins TRBV6-6 to TRBJ2-3; tentatively, D is TRBD1 (6 bases). CDR1 and CDR2 from the germline V gene are MNHNY and SVGAGI (reference sequence). The CDR3 is made up of 16 amino acids. Trimming stripped 4 bases from V and 1 base from J, with 15 bases between. The CDR3 nucleotides read TGTGCCAGCAGTTCTACAGCATCAGGGGGCACAGATACGCAGTATTTT. As protein: CASSSTASGGTDTQYF.

The V gene is TRBV25-1, the J gene TRBJ1-3; TRBD1 matches at 7 bases. The CDR3 contains 16 residues. V lost 4 bases and J lost 3; bases outside the gene matches: 9. CDR1 is MGHDK and CDR2 is SYGVNS in the germline V gene. The CDR3: CASSAQDRVDGNTIYF. CDR3 coding DNA: TGTGCCAGCAGTGCCCAAGACAGGGTTGATGGAAACACCATATATTTT.

This clonotype was seen a handful of times. The V gene is TRBV7-2, the J gene TRBJ2-1, with D perhaps matching TRBD1 (5 bases). Per germline, CDR1 SGHTA and CDR2 FQGNSA. The CDR3 consists of 17 residues. Trimming cost V 0 bases and J 1 base, with 13 bases left between them. CDR3: CASSLARLQGSYNEQFF. CDR3 DNA sequence: TGTGCCAGCAGCTTAGCGCGACTCCAGGGTTCCTACAATGAGCAGTTCTTC.

J is TRBJ2-7 and V is TRBV10-3, with TRBD2 matching 7 bases. Germline-derived CDR1 and CDR2 are ENHRY and SYGVKD. The CDR3 is made up of 12 amino acids. The J segment lost 7 bases and the V segment lost 0 bases, leaving 0 bases of the junction unmatched. CDR3 protein: CAISESGGEQYF. The CDR3 nucleotides are TGTGCCATCAGTGAGTCGGGGGGGGAGCAGTACTTC.

The chain links TRBV29-1 to TRBJ2-5; TRBD2 is a possible D gene (7 bases). The V end was cut by 4 bases, the J end by 4 bases, with 16 bases between. This CDR3 has 14 residues. Germline lookup yields CDR1 SQVTM and CDR2 ANQGSEA. The CDR3 region has the DNA TGCAGCGTTGTGGGAGGGGGGGCAGGAGAGACCCAGTACTTC. Protein sequence: CSVVGGGAGETQYF.

The sample holds a few counts of this clonotype. The rearrangement joins TRBV28 to TRBJ2-1; 7 bases map to TRBD2. The V gene's germline CDR1 is MDHEN and CDR2 SYDVKM. The junction had 13 bases not matched to a gene; V was cut back by 5 bases and J by 6 bases. The CDR3 covers 16 residues. CDR3 in amino acids: CASSDLERGEGNEQFF. In DNA, the CDR3 is TGTGCCAGCAGTGACCTAGAACGGGGGGAGGGCAATGAGCAGTTCTTC.

This clonotype has a count of ten or more. The rearrangement links TRBV5-1 to TRBJ2-3; 7 positions agree with TRBD1. The length of the CDR3 is 15 residues. The J segment lost 0 bases and the V segment lost 4 bases, leaving 5 bases of the junction unmatched. CDR1 is SGHRS and CDR2 is YFSETQ in the germline V gene. The CDR3 DNA follows: TGCGCCAGCAGCACTCTGGGACAGAGCACAGATACGCAGTATTTT. Its translation is CASSTLGQSTDTQYF.

The chain carries TRBV10-3 and TRBJ2-3; 8 nucleotides align to TRBD2. The length of the CDR3 is 16 residues. Germline CDR1 reads ENHRY; CDR2 reads SYGVKD. Trimming removed 6 bases from V and 3 bases from J; junction bases left unmatched: 11. The CDR3 nucleotides read TGTGCCATCAGACCCACTAGCGGTCGGGCGACAGATACGCAGTATTTT. It is translated as CAIRPTSGRATDTQYF.